This T cell receptor (beta chain) originates from a study of T cells in Graves' hyperthyroidism and ophthalmopathy. General observations from the study: Ophthalmopathy was predicted by the model a median of about six months ahead of onset.

With respect to this clonotype: Its matching antigen is unknown. An end of the junction differs from the germline gene, which may be a read error.

The CDR3 sequence is 14 residues long. Germline V gene sequence: CDR1 LGHNA, CDR2 YNFKEQ. A lack of ophthalmopathy progression within 18 months defined stable Graves' hyperthyroidism. TCR beta CDR3 regions were amplified from RNA transcripts. The HTBI primer set drove a first-round RT-PCR of the TCR CDR3. Using its own MiXCR run on the multiplex PCR reads, TCRdb lists one record per CDR3 protein. There are roughly 49,000 distinct CDR3 sequences in the sample; roughly 51% occur only once, and 34% lies in the top ten. The sequenced material came from peripheral blood or thyroid tissue (not recorded which). The gene calls are TRBV4-2 and TRBJ2-2; the D gene is possibly TRBD1 (6 bases). This sequence originates from a man in his late teens or twenties with Graves' hyperthyroidism. The CDR3 coding sequence is TGTGCCAGCAGCCTGACAGGAGGTACCGGGGAGCTGTCTTTT. As protein: CASSLTGGTGELSF.